One T cell receptor beta chain is described in this entry. This clone was counted once. The antigen this receptor binds is unknown. No much larger clone exists at a distance of one base, and base qualities are not known. The sample is drawn from a study of OX40 agonist ivuxolimab in advanced cancers. Background for the entire study: The costimulatory receptor OX40 (CD134) was targeted by ivuxolimab, a fully human IgG2 agonistic monoclonal antibody. Intravenous ivuxolimab was administered to patients every 2 weeks at six dose levels: 0.01, 0.1, 0.3, 1.5, 3 and 10 mg/kg. Of the approximately 50 dose-escalation patients, hepatocellular carcinoma was present in some 19, melanoma in about 15, renal cell carcinoma in 9 and head and neck cancer in 9. In the dose-escalation cohort, more than 80% of patients were male, and the mean age was 60 years with a range of about 20 to 90. Patients were allowed to have had prior anti-PD-1, anti-PD-L1 or anti-CTLA-4 therapy, and approximately 40% of the dose-escalation patients had previously received checkpoint inhibitors. Partial responses occurred in three dose-escalation patients, of whom one had hepatocellular carcinoma and two had cutaneous melanoma. Peripheral TCRbeta sequencing was intended to test whether TCR sequence diversity was altered and clonal T-cell expansion was caused by ivuxolimab. The monotherapy dose-escalation portion (N of about 52 patients) of the phase I ivuxolimab trial is reported in the paper. Overall study outcomes, separate from this receptor: In the 0.1-3.0 mg/kg groups, partial responders had among the lowest normalized peripheral clonal expansion, particularly in CD8+ T cells. The antigen specificity of the clonally expanded peripheral T cells was not determined. Clonal expansion of both CD4+ and CD8+ blood T cells was observed from baseline to week 6 at doses 0.1 to 3.0 mg/kg. On average, CD8+ T cells showed more expanded clones than CD4+ T cells after ivuxolimab. Low levels of normalized T-cell clonal expansion were also shown by some nonresponding patients.

Patients with a history of autoimmune disease or receiving systemic immunosuppression were excluded from the trial. Peripheral blood for TCR sequencing was drawn from every dose cohort at baseline, at cycle 4 day 1 and at cycle 7 day 1. Samples were obtained from an open-label, multicenter, first-in-human phase I dose-escalation trial of ivuxolimab. Adults with locally advanced or metastatic melanoma, renal cell, hepatocellular, or head and neck squamous cell carcinoma were enrolled in the trial. Before TCR sequencing, CD4+ T cells and CD8+ T cells were sorted from peripheral blood as separate populations. Genomic DNA was extracted from sorted cells for sequencing of the TCRbeta CDR3 region. TCRbeta CDR3 regions were sequenced using the immunoSEQ Assay. TCRdb carries this immuneACCESS record with in-frame sequences only. Its versions omit some clonotypes, under half of them owing to an unresolved V gene in the studies checked, with the rest unexplained. This sample is represented by about 58,000 clones; 75% to 90% of them were singletons. 2.5% to 3.5% of the sample belongs to the ten largest clones.

The CDR3 sequence holds 15 residues, the cysteine and phenylalanine included. Only CDR3 DNA remains: 45 bases, in frame from the first base. V loses 2 bases, J loses 0 bases, and the germline ends lie 9 bases apart. CDR1 is given as SNHLY and CDR2 as FYNNEI, both from the germline V gene. The sample was CD4+ or CD8+ T cells sorted from blood, taken in a trial of the OX40 agonist ivuxolimab. The sequence was collected from an adult with an advanced solid tumor such as melanoma, head and neck, liver or kidney cancer. The V and J segments used are TRBV2 and TRBJ2-3, and the D gene may be TRBD2, 6 bases matching. Here the CDR3 is given as CASSERRGSTDTQYF. The nucleotides read TGTGCCAGCAGTGAAAGGCGGGGCAGCACAGATACGCAGTATTTT.